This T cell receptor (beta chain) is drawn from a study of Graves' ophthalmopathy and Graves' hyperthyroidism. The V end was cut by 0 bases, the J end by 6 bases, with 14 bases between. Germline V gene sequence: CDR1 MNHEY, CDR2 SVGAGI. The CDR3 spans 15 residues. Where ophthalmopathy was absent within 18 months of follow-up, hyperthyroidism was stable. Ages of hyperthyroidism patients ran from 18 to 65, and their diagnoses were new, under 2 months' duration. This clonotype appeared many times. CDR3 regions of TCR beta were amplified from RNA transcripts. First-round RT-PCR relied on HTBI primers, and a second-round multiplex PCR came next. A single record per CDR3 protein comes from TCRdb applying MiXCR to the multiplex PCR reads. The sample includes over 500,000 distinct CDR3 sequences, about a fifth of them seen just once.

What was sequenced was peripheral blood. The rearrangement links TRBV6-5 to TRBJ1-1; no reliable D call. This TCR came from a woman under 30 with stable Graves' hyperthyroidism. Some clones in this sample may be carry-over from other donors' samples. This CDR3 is CASSYSPSWSSEAFF. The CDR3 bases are TGTGCCAGCAGTTACTCCCCGAGTTGGAGCTCTGAAGCTTTCTTT.